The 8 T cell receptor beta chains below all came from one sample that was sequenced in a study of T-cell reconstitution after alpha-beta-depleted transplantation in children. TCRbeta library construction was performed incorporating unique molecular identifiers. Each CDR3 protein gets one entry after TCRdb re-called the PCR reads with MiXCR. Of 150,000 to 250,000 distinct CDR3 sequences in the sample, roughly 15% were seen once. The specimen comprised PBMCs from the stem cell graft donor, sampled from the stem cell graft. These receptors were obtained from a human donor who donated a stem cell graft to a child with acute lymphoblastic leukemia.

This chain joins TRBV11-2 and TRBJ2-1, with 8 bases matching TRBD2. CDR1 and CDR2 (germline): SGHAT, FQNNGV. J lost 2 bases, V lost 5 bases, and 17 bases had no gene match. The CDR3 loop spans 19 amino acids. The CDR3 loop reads CASSPPGIRSGSPYNEQFF. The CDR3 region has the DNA TGTGCCAGCAGCCCGCCGGGCATAAGGAGCGGGAGTCCCTACAATGAGCAGTTCTTC.

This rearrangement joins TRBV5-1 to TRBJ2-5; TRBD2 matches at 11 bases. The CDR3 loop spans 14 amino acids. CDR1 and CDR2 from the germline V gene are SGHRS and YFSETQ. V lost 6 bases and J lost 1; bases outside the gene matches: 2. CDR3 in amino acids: CASKTSGSQETQYF. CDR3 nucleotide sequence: TGCGCCAGCAAAACTAGCGGGAGCCAAGAGACCCAGTACTTC.

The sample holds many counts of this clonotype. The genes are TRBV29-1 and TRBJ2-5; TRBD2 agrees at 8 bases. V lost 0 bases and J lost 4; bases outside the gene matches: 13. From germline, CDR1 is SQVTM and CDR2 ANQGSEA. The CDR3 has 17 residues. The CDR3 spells CSVEDTVPGGGVETQYF. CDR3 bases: TGCAGCGTTGAAGACACAGTGCCCGGGGGGGGCGTAGAGACCCAGTACTTC. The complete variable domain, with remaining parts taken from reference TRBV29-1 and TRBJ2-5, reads SAVISQKPSRDICQRGTSLTIQCQVDSQVTMMFWYRQQPGQSLTLIATANQGSEATYESGFVIDKFPISRPNLTFSTLTVSNMSPEDSSIYLCSVEDTVPGGGVETQYFGPGTRLLVL.

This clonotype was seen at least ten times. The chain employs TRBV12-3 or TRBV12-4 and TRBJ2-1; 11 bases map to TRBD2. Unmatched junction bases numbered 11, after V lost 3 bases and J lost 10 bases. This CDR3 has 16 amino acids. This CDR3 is CASSLSLAGGLSEQFF. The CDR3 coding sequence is TGTGCCAGCAGTTTGAGCCTAGCGGGAGGTCTTAGCGAGCAGTTCTTC.

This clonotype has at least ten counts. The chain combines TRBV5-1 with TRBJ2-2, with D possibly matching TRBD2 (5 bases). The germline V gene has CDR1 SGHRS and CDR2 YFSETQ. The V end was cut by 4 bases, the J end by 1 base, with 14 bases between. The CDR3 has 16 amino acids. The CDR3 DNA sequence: TGCGCCAGCAGCGCTGACTATAAACGGAACACCGGGGAGCTGTTTTTT. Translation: CASSADYKRNTGELFF.

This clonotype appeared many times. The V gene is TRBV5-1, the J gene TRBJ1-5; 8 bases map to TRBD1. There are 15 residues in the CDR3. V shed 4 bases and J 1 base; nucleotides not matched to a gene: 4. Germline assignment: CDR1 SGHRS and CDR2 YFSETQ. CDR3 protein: CASSQQGASNQPQHF. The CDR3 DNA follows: TGCGCCAGCAGCCAGCAGGGGGCGAGCAATCAGCCCCAGCATTTT.

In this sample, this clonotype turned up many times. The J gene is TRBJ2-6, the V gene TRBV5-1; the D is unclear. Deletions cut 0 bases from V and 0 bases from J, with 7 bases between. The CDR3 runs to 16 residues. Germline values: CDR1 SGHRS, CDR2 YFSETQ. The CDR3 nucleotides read TGCGCCAGCAGCTTGGTGGTAATCTCTGGGGCCAACGTCCTGACTTTC. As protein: CASSLVVISGANVLTF.

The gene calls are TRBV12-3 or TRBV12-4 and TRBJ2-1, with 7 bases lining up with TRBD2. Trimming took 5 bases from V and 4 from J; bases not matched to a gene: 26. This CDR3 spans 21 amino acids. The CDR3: CASSTISLMGREQLMYNEQFF. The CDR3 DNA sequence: TGTGCCAGCAGTACGATTTCCTTGATGGGGCGGGAGCAGTTAATGTACAATGAGCAGTTCTTC.